Below, one TCR beta chain is given with its context. This specimen belongs to a study of blood T cell repertoires in COVID-19. Per the original methods: The authors estimated nucleated cell counts from reference gene primer amplification. Profiled with immunoSEQ multiplex PCR; TCRdb holds only in-frame clones, not every one. That table supplies the V and J calls and clone size; D and trimming were determined from the DNA. The table lists about 210,000 clones, about 84% of them singletons. J gave up 4 bases and V 4 bases, and 8 bases lay outside the gene matches. The length of the CDR3 is 16 residues. CDR1 and CDR2 (germline): SGDLS, YYNGEE.

This rearrangement joins TRBV9 to TRBJ1-4; 9 nucleotides agree with TRBD1. Sequenced: PBMCs or T cells enriched from blood (not recorded which). This TCR derives from a young man with acute COVID-19. CDR3 bases: TGTGCCAGCAGCCCGAGCCGGACAGGGGATAATGAAAAACTGTTTTTT. Translating it yields CASSPSRTGDNEKLFF.